The source of this T cell receptor beta chain is a study of CD8 T cells in Susac syndrome. Sequencing of TCR beta drew on CD8+ and CD4+ T cells from blood. Deletions cut 3 bases from V and 1 base from J, with 5 bases between. CDR1 is MNHEY and CDR2 is SMNVEV in the germline V gene (reference sequence). The CDR3 totals 13 residues. After extraction with the RNeasy kit, roughly 0.45 to 1 ug of the RNA was reverse transcribed using random hexamers. TCRdb reanalysed the immunoSEQ multiplex PCR reads using MiXCR and keeps one entry per CDR3 protein. The sample contains around 170,000 distinct CDR3 sequences, around 96% of which appear only once.

The TCR sequence derives from a human donor with multiple sclerosis. The sample consisted of CD8+ T cells from PBMCs. The chain combines TRBV27 with TRBJ2-3; D unclear. The CDR3 spells CASSFWGTDTQYF. The CDR3 DNA sequence: TGTGCCAGCAGTTTCTGGGGCACAGATACGCAGTATTTT.